This TCR beta chain was captured in a study of cytomegalovirus exposure and HLA in healthy donors. Study background: The Caucasian-associated ancestry cluster held less than 85% of 350 to 450 genotyped donors. Study-wide findings and caveats: In a later analysis, common viral pathogens appeared linked to several of the most significant clusters. Later work found that TCR association rates differed between HLA loci; DRB1 had the most and HLA-C the fewest.

With 60 Vbeta and 13 Jbeta primers, the PCR was carried out. Some clones are missing from TCRdb's copy, which holds only in-frame ones; the method was immunoSEQ multiplex PCR. This sample has 150,000 or so clones, with 9.7% found just once. A remark on this clone: The antigen remains unidentified.

V dropped 5 bases and J dropped 6; count of bases not matched to a gene: 10. The CDR3 has 15 amino acids. CDR1 and CDR2 from the germline V gene are SGHRS and YFSETQ. The sequencing sample was made of PBMCs. This TCR came from a man aged 50-60 years in good health and CMV-seronegative. The chain is built from TRBV5-1 and TRBJ2-7; 11 bases align to TRBD2. CDR3 sequence reads: CASRFSSGGAREQYF. The DNA of the CDR3 is TGCGCCAGCAGATTCAGTAGCGGGGGGGCACGCGAGCAGTACTTC.